This TCR beta chain was observed in a study of CD8+ T cells in alopecia areata. Study in general: The drug, oral tofacitinib, was given to treated patients at 5 to 10 mg twice daily. Tofacitinib treatment spanned 6 to 18 months, with 6 months off drug afterward. Study results and caveats: Besides other cells, scalp samples also yield sequences of resident alphabeta T cells from normal skin.

Once RNA had been extracted, it was reverse transcribed into cDNA to act as the sequencing template. This table comes from immunoSEQ multiplex PCR, and its TCRdb copy is limited to in-frame clones, with some not included. The repertoire holds 130,000 or so clones, with roughly 50% as singletons. The authors sorted CD4+ and CD8+ T cells from PBMCs. Germline V gene lookup returns CDR1 SGDLS and CDR2 YYNGEE. CDR3 length: 19 residues. The V and J ends lost 3 bases and 1 base, in that order; junction bases with no gene match: 11. This clone was detected only a few times. What it binds is unknown. The V and J genes are TRBV9 and TRBJ2-3; 13 nucleotides agree with TRBD2. The TCR comes from a human donor with alopecia areata. This specimen consisted of CD8+ T cells sorted from blood, obtained at week 0. In nucleotides, the CDR3 is TGTGCCAGCAGCGCCCGAACTAGCGGGGGGGCCGGTCGCACAGATACGCAGTATTTT. Amino acids: CASSARTSGGAGRTDTQYF. Looking up the rest from reference TRBV9 and TRBJ2-3 gives the full variable domain: DSGVTQTPKHLITATGQRVTLRCSPRSGDLSVYWYQQSLDQGLQFLIQYYNGEERAKGNILERFSAQQFPDLHSELNLSSLELGDSALYFCASSARTSGGAGRTDTQYFGPGTRLTVL.